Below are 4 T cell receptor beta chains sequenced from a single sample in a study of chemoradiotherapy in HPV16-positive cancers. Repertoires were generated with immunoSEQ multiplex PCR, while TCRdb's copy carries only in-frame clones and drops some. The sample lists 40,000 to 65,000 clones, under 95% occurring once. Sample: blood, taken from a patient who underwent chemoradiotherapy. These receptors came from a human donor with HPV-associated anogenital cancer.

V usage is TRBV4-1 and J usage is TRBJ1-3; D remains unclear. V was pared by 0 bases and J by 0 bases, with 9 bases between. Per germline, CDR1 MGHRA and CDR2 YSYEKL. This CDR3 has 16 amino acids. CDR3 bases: TGCGCCAGCAGCCAAGAAGGACGGCCCTCTGGAAACACCATATATTTT. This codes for CASSQEGRPSGNTIYF.

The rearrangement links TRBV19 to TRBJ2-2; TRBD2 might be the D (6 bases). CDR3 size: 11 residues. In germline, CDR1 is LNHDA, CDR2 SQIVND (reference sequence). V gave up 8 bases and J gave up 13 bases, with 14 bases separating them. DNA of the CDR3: TGTGCCAGTCGGGGGACGGGGTGGCTGTTTTTT. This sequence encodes CASRGTGWLFF. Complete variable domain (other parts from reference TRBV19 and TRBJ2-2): DGGITQSPKYLFRKEGQNVTLSCEQNLNHDAMYWYRQDPGQGLRLIYYSQIVNDFQKGDIAEGYSVSREKKESFPLTVTSAQKNPTAFYLCASRGTGWLFFGEGSRLTVL.

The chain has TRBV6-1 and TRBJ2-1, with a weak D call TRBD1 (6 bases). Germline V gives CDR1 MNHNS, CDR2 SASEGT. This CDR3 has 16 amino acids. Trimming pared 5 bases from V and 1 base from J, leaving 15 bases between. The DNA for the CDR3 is TGTGCCAGCAGTAAAGTGCGTCAGGGGTCCTACAATGAGCAGTTCTTC. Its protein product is CASSKVRQGSYNEQFF.

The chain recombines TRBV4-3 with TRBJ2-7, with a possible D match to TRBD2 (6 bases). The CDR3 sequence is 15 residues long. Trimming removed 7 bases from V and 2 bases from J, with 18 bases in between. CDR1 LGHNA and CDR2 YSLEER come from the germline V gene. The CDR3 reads CASTERYRGTYEQYF. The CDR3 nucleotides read TGCGCCAGCACCGAAAGATACCGGGGGACCTACGAGCAGTACTTC.